Listed here are 20 T cell receptor beta chains from one sample, sequenced in a study of blood T cell repertoires in COVID-19 (dated by TCRdb to 2019 to 2021). Library preparation used the immunoSEQ multiplex PCR assay. TCRdb carries this immuneACCESS record with in-frame sequences only. Its versions omit some clonotypes, under half of them owing to an unresolved V gene in the studies checked, with the rest unexplained. This sample has about 78,000 clones in its table, and around nine tenths of those were observed once. The ten largest clones capture about 1.9% of the sample. The sample consisted of peripheral blood. The receptors originated from a woman aged 55 to 70 with acute or convalescent COVID-19.

This rearrangement joins TRBV5-1 to TRBJ2-3; D is undetermined. Trimming cost V 5 bases and J 6 bases, with 10 bases left between them. The germline V gene has CDR1 SGHRS and CDR2 YFSETQ. This CDR3 comprises 12 residues. The CDR3 sequence: CASRPSTDTQYF. The CDR3 DNA sequence: TGCGCCAGCAGGCCCAGTACGGATACGCAGTATTTT.

The J gene is TRBJ1-6, the V gene TRBV28, with D unclear. The V gene lost 6 bases and the J gene lost 7 bases, with 4 bases spanning the gap. CDR1 is MDHEN and CDR2 is SYDVKM in the germline V gene. The CDR3 runs 11 residues. The CDR3 nucleotides read TGTGCCAGCAGCGGGAATTCACCCCTCCACTTT. This sequence encodes CASSGNSPLHF.

The rearrangement uses TRBV4-1 and TRBJ2-2; 7 bases align to TRBD2. Germline assignment: CDR1 MGHRA and CDR2 YSYEKL. The CDR3 is made up of 14 amino acids. Trimming at V came to 7 bases and at J to 2 bases, leaving 4 bases not matched to a gene. DNA for the CDR3: TGCGCCAGCAATCAAGCGGGAAACACCGGGGAGCTGTTTTTT. Protein sequence: CASNQAGNTGELFF.

V gene TRBV28 combines with J gene TRBJ1-2; possible D gene TRBD1, 5 bases. The V gene's germline CDR1 is MDHEN and CDR2 SYDVKM. The V end lost 1 base, the J end lost 5 bases, and 8 bases lay between the germline ends. This CDR3 contains 13 residues. CDR3 bases: TGTGCCAGCAGTTTATCGGGGGGTTATGGCTACACCTTC. This encodes CASSLSGGYGYTF.

CDR3 DNA: TGTGCCAGCAGTTACTCCGGCGGGGATCGGGAGCAGTACTTC. This sequence encodes CASSYSGGDREQYF. The chain has TRBV6-6 and TRBJ2-7; weak D call: TRBD2 (6 bases). Trimming shortened V by 0 bases and J by 7 bases, and 13 bases separated the two germline ends. Looked up from germline, CDR1 is MNHNY and CDR2 is SVGAGI (reference sequence). The CDR3 extends over 14 amino acids.

The table lists this clone with a few counts. The chain carries TRBV5-4 and TRBJ2-2, with D possibly matching TRBD2 (7 bases). Germline values: CDR1 SGHNT, CDR2 YYREEE (reference sequence). The CDR3 extends over 17 amino acids. Trimming took off 4 bases at V and 2 bases at J, with 18 bases between the two ends. Here the CDR3 reads CASSPRGAGSNTGELFF. The CDR3 nucleotides are TGTGCCAGCAGCCCCCGGGGGGCAGGGTCAAACACCGGGGAGCTGTTTTTT.

The rearrangement links TRBV7-9 to TRBJ1-5; no reliable D call. The CDR3 is 16 amino acids. V was trimmed by 1 base and J by 4 bases, leaving 14 bases between them. Per the germline V gene, CDR1 is SEHNR and CDR2 is FQNEAQ (reference sequence). Written as DNA, the CDR3 is TGTGCCAGCAGCTTAGGAGTGGCAGGCTCGAATCAGCCCCAGCATTTT. Translated: CASSLGVAGSNQPQHF.

This clone was counted between two and nine times. The chain joins TRBV4-1 to TRBJ1-5; no firm D call. The germline CDR1 and CDR2 sequences are MGHRA and YSYEKL. Trimming took off 2 bases at V and 0 bases at J, with 11 bases between the two ends. The CDR3 covers 16 residues. CDR3 coding DNA: TGCGCCAGCAGCCAATATTACAGTTATAGCAATCAGCCCCAGCATTTT. This sequence encodes CASSQYYSYSNQPQHF.

The gene calls are TRBV19 and TRBJ1-6, with TRBD1 matching over 7 bases. Germline V gene lookup returns CDR1 LNHDA and CDR2 SQIVND (reference sequence). CDR3 length equals 14 residues. V was pared by 7 bases and J by 7 bases, with 7 bases of the junction left unmatched. CDR3 DNA sequence: TGTGCCAGTAAGACAGGGACTGAAAATTCACCCCTCCACTTT. The encoded protein is CASKTGTENSPLHF.

This clone appeared a few times. The rearrangement joins TRBV28 to TRBJ1-1; 11 nucleotides match TRBD1. CDR1 MDHEN and CDR2 SYDVKM come from the germline V gene. The CDR3 totals 15 residues. V lost 3 bases to trimming and J lost 5 bases; unmatched junction nucleotides: 5. The CDR3 protein is CASSFGTGGGTEAFF. DNA for the CDR3: TGTGCCAGCAGTTTCGGGACAGGGGGAGGGACTGAAGCTTTCTTT.

This chain links TRBV7-2 with TRBJ2-2; D call uncertain. Between the trimmed V and J ends, which lost 5 bases and 0 bases, there was a span of 4 bases. CDR3 size: 13 residues. Germline V gene sequence: CDR1 SGHTA, CDR2 FQGNSA. CDR3 protein: CASSPSNTGELFF. CDR3 in DNA: TGTGCCAGCAGCCCCTCGAACACCGGGGAGCTGTTTTTT.

The gene calls are TRBV28 and TRBJ2-7; D uncertain. This CDR3 region has 14 residues. V was shortened by 5 bases and J by 9 bases, with 20 bases between the two germline ends. The germline CDR1 and CDR2 sequences are MDHEN and SYDVKM. The CDR3 DNA is TGTGCCAGCAGTCTGTACGGTACCACCCCTGCGCAGTACTTC. Amino acids: CASSLYGTTPAQYF.

The V gene is TRBV5-4, the J gene TRBJ2-5; D gene unclear. The CDR3 length is 15 residues. Germline V gives CDR1 SGHNT, CDR2 YYREEE (reference sequence). V shed 4 bases and J shed 1 base, with 14 bases lying between them. CDR3 DNA sequence: TGTGCCAGCAGCCTTGGTGTGGCGGCCCAAGAGACCCAGTACTTC. Translated, it gives CASSLGVAAQETQYF.

The gene calls are TRBV5-4 and TRBJ2-1, with unresolved D. Trimming cost V 0 bases and J 7 bases, with 5 bases left between them. The germline gives CDR1 SGHNT, CDR2 YYREEE (reference sequence). This CDR3 is 12 amino acids long. CDR3 nucleotide sequence: TGTGCCAGCAGCTTGGCATTGAATGAGCAGTTCTTC. Its translation is CASSLALNEQFF.

V gene TRBV5-1 combines with J gene TRBJ2-5; 7 nucleotides align to TRBD1. The CDR3 runs 14 residues. The V segment lost 5 bases and the J segment 5 bases; nucleotides outside the gene matches: 9. Germline loops: CDR1 SGHRS, CDR2 YFSETQ. CDR3 sequence (DNA): TGCGCCAGCAGTTACTCACAGGGGCGGGAGACCCAGTACTTC. Protein sequence: CASSYSQGRETQYF.

The rearrangement uses TRBV28 and TRBJ1-5; weak D call: TRBD1 (6 bases). Germline CDR1 is MDHEN and CDR2 is SYDVKM. The CDR3 spans 13 residues. With 10 bases removed from V and 6 bases from J, the gap between germline ends came to 16 bases. CDR3 DNA sequence: TGTGCCACCCGGGAGGAGGGGGTTCAGCCCCAGCATTTT. It translates to CATREEGVQPQHF.

The rearrangement joins TRBV5-1 to TRBJ2-3; unclear D gene. CDR3 length equals 13 residues. Germline CDR1 and CDR2: SGHRS and YFSETQ. V lost 5 bases, J lost 6 bases, and 13 bases lay in between. In DNA, the CDR3 is TGCGCCAGCAGTTTCTTGCCCGGTGATACGCAGTATTTT. Translated, it gives CASSFLPGDTQYF.

The count of this clone is one. The chain employs TRBV3-1 (or the pseudogene TRBV3-2) and TRBJ2-5, with D hard to call. CDR1 LGHDT and CDR2 YNNKEL come from the germline V gene (reference sequence). CDR3 length: 15 amino acids. V shed 0 bases and J shed 4 bases, with 12 bases lying between them. CDR3 region: CASSQDITVRETQYF. Written as DNA, the CDR3 is TGTGCCAGCAGCCAAGATATAACTGTAAGAGAGACCCAGTACTTC.

This clone was detected only once. This rearrangement joins TRBV6-6 to TRBJ2-1, with 8 bases fitting TRBD2. Germline V gene lookup returns CDR1 MNHNY and CDR2 SVGAGI (reference sequence). V was pared by 5 bases and J by 15 bases, with 6 bases of the junction left unmatched. The CDR3 runs 11 residues. CDR3 in amino acids: CASSTTSGLFF. Here the CDR3 DNA reads TGTGCCAGCAGTACAACTAGCGGTTTGTTCTTC.

This chain uses TRBV7-2 with TRBJ2-1, with 9 bases matching TRBD2. This CDR3 has 14 residues. With V trimmed by 3 bases and J by 7 bases, 4 bases remained unmatched. The germline V gene has CDR1 SGHTA and CDR2 FQGNSA. CDR3 nucleotide sequence: TGTGCCAGCAGCTTCCAGCGGGAGGTGAATGAGCAGTTCTTC. It is translated as CASSFQREVNEQFF.